These 30 T cell receptor beta chains were sequenced from one sample in a study of cytomegalovirus exposure and HLA in healthy donors listed by TCRdb under 2017. The library came from the immunoSEQ multiplex PCR assay. The clones in this table, taken by TCRdb from immuneACCESS, are in-frame only. Not every clone is retained; where verified, under half of the shortfall comes from an unresolved V gene, and the cause of the rest is unknown. This sample has approximately 170,000 clones in its table, and 84% of those were observed once. The ten largest clones add up to about 9.4% of the sample. Sequenced input: PBMCs. The receptors shown here come from a man aged 25-45 years in good health and CMV-seropositive.

J is TRBJ1-2 and V is TRBV6-5, with D possibly matching TRBD1 (6 bases). The CDR3 is made up of 11 amino acids. Trimming cost V 10 bases and J 6 bases, with 12 bases left between them. Germline CDR1 is MNHEY and CDR2 is SVGAGI. The CDR3 reads CATDSTNGYTF. The CDR3 bases are TGTGCCACGGACAGTACTAATGGCTACACCTTC.

A few counts support this clone. CDR3 DNA sequence: TGTGCCAGCATCGGGAAGCTAGCGGACTACGAGCAGTACTTC. Encoded protein: CASIGKLADYEQYF. The V gene is TRBV6-4, the J gene TRBJ2-7; 7 bases agree with TRBD2. The CDR3 has 14 amino acids. The junction had 9 bases not matched to a gene; V was cut back by 7 bases and J by 3 bases. CDR1 MRHNA and CDR2 SNTAGT come from the germline V gene.

The chain joins TRBV6-1 to TRBJ2-1; 8 nucleotides align to TRBD1. Trimming cost V 4 bases and J 8 bases; bases outside gene matches: 7. The CDR3 totals 14 residues. Germline values: CDR1 MNHNS, CDR2 SASEGT. The CDR3 DNA sequence: TGTGCCAGCAGTGGGGGACAGGTAATCCATGAGCAGTTCTTC. This codes for CASSGGQVIHEQFF.

The genes are TRBV18 and TRBJ1-1, with 8 bases that match TRBD1. V trimming: 5 bases; J trimming: 1 base; junction bases outside the gene matches: 12. This CDR3 spans 17 amino acids. Germline CDR1 and CDR2: KGHSH and LQKENI. The CDR3 is CASSFSSGGLGNTEAFF. DNA for the CDR3: TGTGCCAGCTCATTTTCATCAGGGGGCTTGGGGAACACTGAAGCTTTCTTT. Using reference TRBV18 and TRBJ1-1 for the parts outside the CDR3, the full variable domain is NAGVMQNPRHLVRRRGQEARLRCSPMKGHSHVYWYRQLPEEGLKFMVYLQKENIIDESGMPKERFSAEFPKEGPSILRIQQVVRGDSAAYFCASSFSSGGLGNTEAFFGQGTRLTVV.

This clone was observed a single time. V usage is TRBV6-4 and J usage is TRBJ2-3, with 9 nucleotides matching TRBD2. J lost 4 bases, V lost 4 bases, and 3 bases had no gene match. The CDR3 extends over 14 amino acids. Germline CDR1 is MRHNA and CDR2 is SNTAGT. The CDR3 loop reads CASSAAGGADTQYF. The CDR3 nucleotides are TGTGCCAGCAGTGCAGCGGGGGGCGCAGATACGCAGTATTTT.

This clone has just one count. The chain has TRBV6-1 and TRBJ2-7; TRBD1 matches 7 bases. The CDR3 runs to 15 residues. The germline V gene has CDR1 MNHNS and CDR2 SASEGT. V gave up 6 bases and J gave up 1 base; unmatched junction bases: 9. The CDR3, as DNA: TGTGCCAGCAGAAGACAGGGCTTCTTTTCCTACGAGCAGTACTTC. Protein product: CASRRQGFFSYEQYF.

This clone was seen a few times. Different DNA sequences within this sample yield the same CDR3. CDR3 nucleotide sequence: TGTGCCAGCAGCTTAGGAGCGGGGGGTAGCACAGATACGCAGTATTTT. This sequence encodes CASSLGAGGSTDTQYF. V usage is TRBV11-2 and J usage is TRBJ2-3; 9 bases fit TRBD2. The CDR3 covers 16 residues. Losses at the gene ends were 1 base for V and 0 bases for J; bases not matched to a gene: 2. The V gene's germline CDR1 is SGHAT and CDR2 FQNNGV.

The chain is built from TRBV7-9 and TRBJ2-7; D gene uncertain. V was trimmed by 3 bases and J by 1 base, leaving 13 bases between them. The CDR3 runs 15 residues. Germline V gene sequence: CDR1 SEHNR, CDR2 FQNEAQ (reference sequence). In nucleotides, the CDR3 is TGTGCCAGCAGCTTGACGACCAGACTGTCCTACGAGCAGTACTTC. It encodes CASSLTTRLSYEQYF.

The chain carries TRBV6-5 and TRBJ2-1; 8 nucleotides line up with TRBD2. The germline V gene has CDR1 MNHEY and CDR2 SVGAGI. V shed 2 bases, J shed 9 bases, and the junction held 12 bases outside the gene matches. The CDR3 covers 16 residues. For the CDR3, the DNA is TGTGCCAGCAGTTACGCGAGTACCGGGGGGGCAGGTGAGCAGTTCTTC. Amino acid sequence: CASSYASTGGAGEQFF.

This chain links TRBV9 with TRBJ1-5; 9 bases fit TRBD1. The V gene's germline CDR1 is SGDLS and CDR2 YYNGEE. There are 16 residues in the CDR3. The junction had 14 bases not matched to a gene; V was cut back by 7 bases and J by 6 bases. This CDR3 reads CASDPGQGFSGQPQHF. The CDR3 DNA follows: TGTGCCAGCGATCCGGGACAGGGATTCTCCGGTCAGCCCCAGCATTTT.

This rearrangement joins TRBV10-3 to TRBJ1-1, with D possibly being TRBD1 (5 bases). This CDR3 is built from 15 residues. Between the trimmed V and J ends, which lost 4 bases and 3 bases, there was a span of 15 bases. Germline CDR1 ENHRY, CDR2 SYGVKD. The CDR3 coding sequence is TGTGCCATCAGTGCGCCGGGGCGGGGGGACACTGAAGCTTTCTTT. Translating gives CAISAPGRGDTEAFF.

The rearrangement uses TRBV6-1 and TRBJ2-7; 10 bases match TRBD1. CDR3 length: 15 residues. V shed 10 bases, J shed 1 base, and the junction held 10 bases outside the gene matches. Per the germline V gene, CDR1 is MNHNS and CDR2 is SASEGT. The CDR3 nucleotides are TGTGCCACCACTACCGGGACAGGGGCATCCTACGAGCAGTACTTC. It is translated as CATTTGTGASYEQYF.

J is TRBJ2-5 and V is TRBV11-2, with TRBD1 matching 11 bases. The V gene's germline CDR1 is SGHAT and CDR2 FQNNGV. J gave up 2 bases and V 7 bases, and 6 bases lay outside the gene matches. This CDR3 is 15 amino acids long. CDR3 nucleotide sequence: TGTGCCAGCACCAGGACAGGGGGCCCTCAAGAGACCCAGTACTTC. Its translation: CASTRTGGPQETQYF. The complete variable domain, with remaining parts taken from reference TRBV11-2 and TRBJ2-5, reads EAGVAQSPRYKIIEKRQSVAFWCNPISGHATLYWYQQILGQGPKLLIQFQNNGVVDDSQLPKDRFSAERLKGVDSTLKIQPAKLEDSAVYLCASTRTGGPQETQYFGPGTRLLVL.

The V and J genes are TRBV2 and TRBJ2-5, with 7 positions matching TRBD1. Germline values: CDR1 SNHLY, CDR2 FYNNEI. Trimming removed 8 bases from V and 5 bases from J; junction bases left unmatched: 5. This CDR3 has 12 amino acids. CDR3 sequence: CASADREETQYF. CDR3 DNA: TGTGCCAGCGCTGACAGGGAGGAGACCCAGTACTTC.

A single count supports this clone. The V gene is TRBV11-2, the J gene TRBJ2-7; D remains unclear. This CDR3 region has 15 residues. Trimming removed 5 bases from V and 1 base from J, with 15 bases in between. Looked up from germline, CDR1 is SGHAT and CDR2 is FQNNGV. The CDR3 DNA sequence: TGTGCCAGCAGCCTAGGCCTATTGAGATCCTACGAGCAGTACTTC. It specifies CASSLGLLRSYEQYF. The full variable domain, completed using reference TRBV11-2 and TRBJ2-7, is EAGVAQSPRYKIIEKRQSVAFWCNPISGHATLYWYQQILGQGPKLLIQFQNNGVVDDSQLPKDRFSAERLKGVDSTLKIQPAKLEDSAVYLCASSLGLLRSYEQYFGPGTRLTVT.

The chain employs TRBV10-3 and TRBJ2-7; 9 nucleotides line up with TRBD1. The CDR3 spans 14 residues. V shed 6 bases, J shed 2 bases, and the junction held 5 bases outside the gene matches. Per germline, CDR1 ENHRY and CDR2 SYGVKD. Here the CDR3 reads CAISGGQGTYEQYF. The CDR3, as DNA: TGTGCCATCAGCGGGGGACAGGGTACCTACGAGCAGTACTTC.

The chain uses TRBV5-6 and TRBJ2-7, with TRBD2 matching over 7 bases. Trimming cost V 4 bases and J 6 bases; bases outside gene matches: 13. The CDR3 has 15 residues. CDR1 and CDR2 (germline): SGHDT, YYEEEE. CDR3 region: CASSLTNHPGGEQYF. In nucleotides, the CDR3 is TGTGCCAGCAGCCTCACAAACCACCCGGGGGGCGAGCAGTACTTC.

The chain joins TRBV2 to TRBJ2-3; D might be TRBD2 (6 bases). This CDR3 is built from 15 residues. Germline V gene data show CDR1 as SNHLY and CDR2 as FYNNEI. V lost 5 bases and J 0 bases, leaving 12 bases between the germline ends. The CDR3 loop is CASSSGSMSTDTQYF. The CDR3 coding sequence is TGTGCCAGCAGTTCCGGGAGTATGAGCACAGATACGCAGTATTTT.

The sample holds one count of this clone. V usage is TRBV14 and J usage is TRBJ2-7; the match to TRBD2 covers 7 bases. The germline V gene has CDR1 SGHDN and CDR2 FVKESK. With V trimmed by 4 bases and J by 4 bases, 7 bases remained unmatched. CDR3 length: 14 residues. In DNA form, the CDR3 reads TGTGCCAGCAGCCGGGGGGGTCTCGTATACGAGCAGTACTTC. Translation gives CASSRGGLVYEQYF.

The chain is built from TRBV6-6 and TRBJ2-5; no definite D call. Trimming removed 5 bases at V and 5 bases at J, with 12 bases between. The CDR3 has 13 residues. Germline-derived CDR1 and CDR2 are MNHNY and SVGAGI (reference sequence). CDR3 in amino acids: CASSRSTLETQYF. As DNA, the CDR3 is TGTGCCAGCAGTCGGTCCACTTTGGAGACCCAGTACTTC.

The chain uses TRBV4-1 and TRBJ2-2; 7 bases map to TRBD2. The ends lost 3 bases at V and 6 bases at J; junction bases unmatched: 10. The V gene's germline CDR1 is MGHRA and CDR2 YSYEKL. There are 16 residues in the CDR3. CDR3 residues: CASSHRPLRGAGELFF. The CDR3 DNA follows: TGCGCCAGCAGCCACCGACCGCTCCGGGGGGCCGGGGAGCTGTTTTTT.

V usage is TRBV30 and J usage is TRBJ1-3, with D hard to call. The CDR3 spans 14 residues. V was shortened by 5 bases and J by 2 bases, with 13 bases between the two germline ends. Germline V gives CDR1 GTSNPN, CDR2 SVGIG (reference sequence). CDR3 bases: TGTGCCTGGGCCCGGGGAGGGACTGGAAACACCATATATTTT. Protein product: CAWARGGTGNTIYF.

In its sample, this clone was seen a few times. V and J are TRBV6-4 and TRBJ2-1; 13 bases are a match to TRBD2. The CDR3 length is 16 residues. V shed 5 bases, J shed 10 bases, and the junction held 11 bases outside the gene matches. Per the germline V gene, CDR1 is MRHNA and CDR2 is SNTAGT. CDR3 sequence reads: CASSSTGTSGMGEQFF. CDR3 DNA: TGTGCCAGCAGTAGCACCGGGACTAGCGGGATGGGCGAGCAGTTCTTC.

The chain uses TRBV7-6 and TRBJ2-3, with 8 positions matching TRBD1. With V trimmed by 4 bases and J by 0 bases, 9 bases remained unmatched. The CDR3 covers 17 residues. Germline values: CDR1 SGHVS, CDR2 FNYEAQ. This CDR3 is CASSYYGQGDSTDTQYF. As DNA, the CDR3 is TGTGCCAGCAGCTACTATGGACAGGGTGATAGCACAGATACGCAGTATTTT.

The rearrangement uses TRBV7-2 and TRBJ1-5; TRBD1 agrees at 9 bases. The CDR3 runs 15 residues. The J segment lost 5 bases and the V segment lost 2 bases, leaving 4 bases of the junction unmatched. The V gene's germline CDR1 is SGHTA and CDR2 FQGNSA. In DNA, the CDR3 is TGTGCCAGCAGCTTAACAGGGGGCGCTTATCAGCCCCAGCATTTT. Amino acids: CASSLTGGAYQPQHF.

The V gene is TRBV15, the J gene TRBJ2-1; 9 nucleotides line up with TRBD1. The CDR3 is 15 amino acids. CDR1 is LNHNV, CDR2 YYDKDF, per germline (reference sequence). V shed 4 bases, J shed 8 bases, and the junction held 9 bases outside the gene matches. CDR3 in amino acids: CATSTGRTGVDEQFF. The CDR3 region has the DNA TGTGCCACCAGCACTGGCCGGACAGGGGTCGATGAGCAGTTCTTC. Together with reference TRBV15 and TRBJ2-1, the CDR3 gives the full variable domain: DAMVIQNPRYQVTQFGKPVTLSCSQTLNHNVMYWYQQKSSQAPKLLFHYYDKDFNNEADTPDNFQSRRPNTSFCFLDIRSPGLGDTAMYLCATSTGRTGVDEQFFGPGTRLTVL.

This clone occurred once. This chain links TRBV28 with TRBJ2-3; 15 nucleotides agree with TRBD2. The CDR3 runs 16 residues. Per germline, CDR1 MDHEN and CDR2 SYDVKM. V lost 10 bases to trimming and J lost 4 bases; unmatched junction nucleotides: 9. CDR3 amino acids: CAIGGLAGGYPDTQYF. CDR3 DNA: TGTGCCATCGGGGGACTAGCGGGAGGATATCCAGATACGCAGTATTTT.

This chain links TRBV5-1 with TRBJ1-4, with 8 nucleotides matching TRBD1. With 2 bases clipped from V and 0 bases from J, the junction kept 3 bases outside the gene matches. There are 16 residues in the CDR3. Looked up from germline, CDR1 is SGHRS and CDR2 is YFSETQ. The CDR3 is CASSFQGAATNEKLFF. The CDR3 nucleotides are TGCGCCAGCAGCTTTCAGGGGGCTGCAACTAATGAAAAACTGTTTTTT.

This clone has more than one count but fewer than ten. This sequence joins TRBV9 and TRBJ2-3; a possible D gene is TRBD1 (6 bases). This CDR3 region has 20 residues. Trimming shortened V by 0 bases and J by 1 base, and 24 bases separated the two germline ends. Germline CDR1 reads SGDLS; CDR2 reads YYNGEE. This chain's CDR3 is CASSVDFTGKGRERTDTQYF. CDR3 nucleotides: TGTGCCAGCAGCGTAGATTTCACAGGGAAAGGACGGGAACGCACAGATACGCAGTATTTT.

The chain combines TRBV7-2 with TRBJ2-7, with 9 bases lining up with TRBD1. The germline CDR1 and CDR2 sequences are SGHTA and FQGNSA. With 2 bases clipped from V and 5 bases from J, the junction kept 7 bases outside the gene matches. The CDR3 has 15 amino acids. CDR3 coding DNA: TGTGCCAGCAGCTTAAGGGTTTACAGGGGGCACGAGCAGTACTTC. Amino acids: CASSLRVYRGHEQYF.